This TCR beta chain appears in the sequencing data of a study of T cells in Graves' hyperthyroidism and ophthalmopathy. General observations from the study: Blood shared most expanded thyroid clonotypes above 0.001.

This clonotype was detected ten times or more. Its antigen remains unknown. Amplified regions were TCR beta CDR3 sequences from RNA transcripts. First-round RT-PCR with HTBI primers amplified the TCR CDR3 region. TCRdb reprocessed the multiplex PCR reads via MiXCR and lists one record per CDR3 protein. The data show 500,000 to 750,000 distinct CDR3 sequences, over 12% seen once. Ophthalmopathy patients had Clinical Activity Score at least 3, NOSPECS grade at least 4, duration under 3 months. The study excluded patients with uncontrolled infection, other autoimmune disease, pregnancy or lactation. The study based diagnoses on clinical symptoms, serum thyroxine and TRAb, thyroid ultrasound and orbital computed tomography. V was pared by 0 bases and J by 1 base, with 12 bases between. The CDR3 length is 17 residues. The germline V gene encodes CDR1 KGHDR and CDR2 SFDVKD.

The specimen sequenced was blood. This rearrangement joins TRBV24-1 to TRBJ2-1; D is perhaps TRBD2 (6 bases). This TCR was sampled from a woman between 18 and 30 years old with Graves' ophthalmopathy. The CDR3 loop is CATSDLGGVGSYNEQFF. As DNA, the CDR3 is TGTGCCACCAGTGATTTGGGCGGGGTAGGGTCCTACAATGAGCAGTTCTTC.